Below are 4 T cell receptor beta chains sequenced from a single sample in a study of blood T cell repertoires in COVID-19. This table comes from immunoSEQ multiplex PCR, and its TCRdb copy is limited to in-frame clones, with some not included. The repertoire holds 400,000 or so clones, with 88% as singletons. The sequenced sample consisted of PBMCs or T cells enriched from blood (not recorded which). These receptors all come from a woman in her 40s with acute COVID-19.

J is TRBJ1-1 and V is TRBV5-4, with a tentative D call TRBD1 (5 bases). Germline values: CDR1 SGHNT, CDR2 YYREEE (reference sequence). V was clipped by 0 bases and J by 4 bases, with 13 bases between them. The CDR3 spans 15 residues. The CDR3 region has the DNA TGTGCCAGCAGCTTGGTCGACGGGGGAGGCACTGAAGCTTTCTTT. Translated: CASSLVDGGGTEAFF.

The V and J genes are TRBV30 and TRBJ2-2; 8 bases align to TRBD1. This CDR3 has 16 residues. Germline-derived CDR1 and CDR2 are GTSNPN and SVGIG (reference sequence). The V and J ends lost 4 bases and 5 bases, in that order; junction bases with no gene match: 12. CDR3 sequence (DNA): TGTGCCTGGACGACAAACAGGGGGGCAAGGACCGGGGAGCTGTTTTTT. Protein sequence: CAWTTNRGARTGELFF.

This chain links TRBV5-1 with TRBJ1-1; perhaps TRBD1 as D (6 bases). The CDR3 extends over 15 amino acids. V gave up 4 bases and J gave up 3 bases, with 16 bases separating them. From germline, CDR1 is SGHRS and CDR2 YFSETQ. In nucleotides, the CDR3 is TGCGCCAGCAGCCCGACTGGGGGCGCCGACACTGAAGCTTTCTTT. It is translated as CASSPTGGADTEAFF. Using reference TRBV5-1 and TRBJ1-1 for the parts outside the CDR3, the full variable domain is KAGVTQTPRYLIKTRGQQVTLSCSPISGHRSVSWYQQTPGQGLQFLFEYFSETQRNKGNFPGRFSGRQFSNSRSEMNVSTLELGDSALYLCASSPTGGADTEAFFGQGTRLTVV.

V is TRBV10-3 and J is TRBJ2-3; TRBD2 might be the D (6 bases). With 10 bases removed from V and 2 bases from J, the gap between germline ends came to 19 bases. The CDR3 has 15 residues. Germline CDR1 reads ENHRY; CDR2 reads SYGVKD. CDR3 nucleotide sequence: TGTGCCACAACCAAAAGCGGGCTAGTCACAGATACGCAGTATTTT. This translates into CATTKSGLVTDTQYF.